This T cell receptor beta chain was profiled in a study of blood T cell repertoires in COVID-19. CDR1 and CDR2 (germline): SNHLY, FYNNEI. The CDR3 totals 13 residues. Trimming removed 5 bases from V and 2 bases from J; junction bases left unmatched: 2. Clones were sequenced by immunoSEQ multiplex PCR, and TCRdb holds only the in-frame ones, with some missing. The profile shows under 250,000 clones, about 84% of them singletons. Turning to this clone: Other DNA sequences in the same sample also yield this CDR3.

Material for sequencing was peripheral blood. The TCR originated in a man older than 75 with acute or convalescent COVID-19. The gene calls are TRBV2 and TRBJ1-2; TRBD1 aligns across 7 bases. The CDR3 region has the DNA TGTGCCAGCAGTCCGGACAGGAACTATGGCTACACCTTC. It specifies CASSPDRNYGYTF.